This entry lists 18 T cell receptor beta chains sequenced from one sample in a study of CD8+ T cells in alopecia areata. As the sequencing template, cDNA was produced by extracting RNA and reverse transcribing it. Method: immunoSEQ multiplex PCR; TCRdb's copy keeps in-frame clones and lacks some. The repertoire holds 140,000 to 150,000 clones, about 60% seen once, with under 6.5% in the top ten. The input for sequencing was CD4+ T cells sorted from blood, taken at week 0. All receptors derive from a human donor with alopecia areata.

The chain uses TRBV6-5 and TRBJ2-7; possible D gene TRBD1, 6 bases. V was pared by 5 bases and J by 3 bases, with 11 bases between. The length of the CDR3 is 13 residues. The germline CDR1 and CDR2 sequences are MNHEY and SVGAGI. Here the CDR3 DNA reads TGTGCCAGCAGTCTCGGACAGCGCTACGAGCAGTACTTC. Translation: CASSLGQRYEQYF.

The rearrangement joins TRBV29-1 to TRBJ2-7, with D unclear. CDR3 size: 13 residues. Germline V gene sequence: CDR1 SQVTM, CDR2 ANQGSEA. V lost 7 bases and J 6 bases, leaving 19 bases between the germline ends. The DNA of the CDR3 is TGCAGCGCAACCGGCCGGCTTACCGCCGAGCAGTACTTC. Its translation: CSATGRLTAEQYF.

The sample holds a few counts of this clone. The chain employs TRBV7-9 and TRBJ1-4; possible D gene TRBD1, 6 bases. V shed 5 bases and J shed 4 bases, with 14 bases lying between them. CDR3 length: 15 residues. Looked up from germline, CDR1 is SEHNR and CDR2 is FQNEAQ (reference sequence). CDR3 protein: CASSPDRRLNEKLFF. The CDR3 nucleotides are TGTGCCAGCAGCCCCGACAGGAGACTTAATGAAAAACTGTTTTTT.

This clone was counted between two and nine times. V usage is TRBV30 and J usage is TRBJ1-5; no definite D call. The CDR3 is made up of 13 amino acids. V lost 3 bases to trimming and J lost 4 bases, with 10 bases between them. Germline CDR1 reads GTSNPN; CDR2 reads SVGIG (reference sequence). The CDR3 here is CAWSTSRNQPQHF. CDR3 bases: TGTGCCTGGAGCACTAGTCGGAATCAGCCCCAGCATTTT.

There are a few counts of this clone. J is TRBJ2-7 and V is TRBV25-1; TRBD1 might be the D (6 bases). Germline assignment: CDR1 MGHDK and CDR2 SYGVNS. This CDR3 comprises 11 residues. The CDR3 sequence: CVPGHDYEQYF. The CDR3 DNA follows: TGTGTCCCGGGACACGACTACGAGCAGTACTTC.

The chain links TRBV6-5 to TRBJ1-3, with TRBD1 matching over 7 bases. The trim removed 7 bases at V and 0 bases at J, leaving 6 bases unmatched. The germline gives CDR1 MNHEY, CDR2 SVGAGI. This CDR3 is built from 15 residues. CDR3 bases: TGTGCCAGCACCCAAGGACAGGCCTCTGGAAACACCATATATTTT. Translation gives CASTQGQASGNTIYF.

V usage is TRBV5-4 and J usage is TRBJ2-1; 10 nucleotides agree with TRBD2. Trimming at V came to 2 bases and at J to 4 bases, leaving 9 bases not matched to a gene. Germline CDR1 reads SGHNT; CDR2 reads YYREEE (reference sequence). The CDR3 has 17 amino acids. This CDR3 is CASSFTTGLAAYNEQFF. The CDR3 DNA is TGTGCCAGCAGCTTTACAACCGGACTAGCGGCGTACAATGAGCAGTTCTTC. Variable domain in full (rest from reference TRBV5-4 and TRBJ2-1): ETGVTQSPTHLIKTRGQQVTLRCSSQSGHNTVSWYQQALGQGPQFIFQYYREEENGRGNFPPRFSGLQFPNYSSELNVNALELDDSALYLCASSFTTGLAAYNEQFFGPGTRLTVL.

The chain employs TRBV10-3 and TRBJ1-1, with 7 positions matching TRBD1. Germline values: CDR1 ENHRY, CDR2 SYGVKD. The length of the CDR3 is 15 residues. Losses at the gene ends were 2 bases for V and 8 bases for J; bases not matched to a gene: 11. The DNA for the CDR3 is TGTGCCATCAGTGAGGGGGCCGCAGGGGGTCTCGAAGCTTTCTTT. Amino acid sequence: CAISEGAAGGLEAFF.

The CDR3 DNA reads as TGTGCCAGCAGAGGAACCCTACGAGATACGCAGTATTTT. This translates into CASRGTLRDTQYF. The V gene is TRBV6-1, the J gene TRBJ2-3; D call uncertain. The CDR3 runs to 13 residues. Deletions cut 6 bases from V and 5 bases from J, with 12 bases between. Germline-derived CDR1 and CDR2 are MNHNS and SASEGT.

This rearrangement joins TRBV5-1 to TRBJ2-7, with D possibly TRBD1 on 6 matching bases. The CDR3 consists of 15 residues. Trimming removed 0 bases at V and 0 bases at J, with 10 bases between. Germline V CDR1 and CDR2: SGHRS, YFSETQ. This CDR3 is CASSLDRTASYEQYF. The CDR3 nucleotides are TGCGCCAGCAGCTTGGATAGGACAGCCTCCTACGAGCAGTACTTC.

The V gene is TRBV29-1, the J gene TRBJ2-5, with D uncertain. The CDR3 covers 12 residues. The germline gives CDR1 SQVTM, CDR2 ANQGSEA. The V end lost 2 bases, the J end lost 7 bases, and 11 bases lay between the germline ends. CDR3 DNA: TGCAGCGTTGAACCCGGTCCCGGGACCCAGTACTTC. Its protein product is CSVEPGPGTQYF.

This clone was observed a handful of times. The genes are TRBV9 and TRBJ1-2; D is perhaps TRBD1 (5 bases). Trimming took 3 bases from V and 6 from J, leaving 18 bases between them. The germline V gene has CDR1 SGDLS and CDR2 YYNGEE. This CDR3 has 15 residues. The CDR3 spells CASSDQGRPVDGYTF. CDR3 coding DNA: TGTGCCAGCAGCGACCAGGGTAGGCCCGTGGATGGCTACACCTTC.

The chain joins TRBV5-6 to TRBJ2-1, with TRBD2 matching 10 bases. V lost 2 bases, J lost 8 bases, and 7 bases stayed unmatched. This CDR3 spans 15 amino acids. Per germline, CDR1 SGHDT and CDR2 YYEEEE. The CDR3 DNA reads TGTGCCAGCAGCTTAACGGGACTAGCGAACGATGAGCAGTTCTTC. Translated, it gives CASSLTGLANDEQFF.

This sequence joins TRBV6-5 and TRBJ2-3; D gene unclear. Germline V lookup: CDR1 MNHEY, CDR2 SVGAGI. The CDR3 is 15 amino acids. Trimming stripped 0 bases from V and 1 base from J, with 8 bases between. DNA for the CDR3: TGTGCCAGCAGTTACTCGATGGCGGGCACAGATACGCAGTATTTT. Protein sequence: CASSYSMAGTDTQYF.

This chain links TRBV25-1 with TRBJ2-7; D gene ambiguous. There are 13 residues in the CDR3. V lost 4 bases and J lost 3, with 10 bases in between. In germline, CDR1 is MGHDK, CDR2 SYGVNS. CDR3 sequence: CASSAAVLYEQYF. The CDR3 region has the DNA TGTGCCAGCAGTGCGGCGGTACTCTACGAGCAGTACTTC.

This rearrangement joins TRBV28 to TRBJ2-3, with 7 bases fitting TRBD1. The V gene end was trimmed by 4 bases and the J gene end by 0 bases; junction bases not matched to a gene: 7. Germline V gene lookup returns CDR1 MDHEN and CDR2 SYDVKM. The CDR3 totals 16 residues. For the CDR3, the DNA is TGTGCCAGCAGTTCCCATGGACAGGCTAGCACAGATACGCAGTATTTT. This encodes CASSSHGQASTDTQYF.

V usage is TRBV4-3 and J usage is TRBJ1-6; D is undetermined. The CDR3 is 15 residues long. With 4 bases removed from V and 9 bases from J, the gap between germline ends came to 16 bases. From germline, CDR1 is LGHNA and CDR2 YSLEER. Here the CDR3 DNA reads TGCGCCAGCAGCCGCGTTGTCGGCTTCCCTTCACCCCTCCACTTT. It codes for CASSRVVGFPSPLHF.

In regard to this clone: Different DNA sequences within this sample yield the same CDR3. The V call is TRBV5-1, the J call TRBJ2-7; no clear D. CDR3 length: 11 amino acids. CDR1 SGHRS and CDR2 YFSETQ come from the germline V gene. The ends were cut back, 0 bases at V and 5 bases at J, with 3 bases in the middle. CDR3 region: CASSLGHEQYF. In DNA, the CDR3 is TGCGCCAGCAGCTTGGGCCACGAGCAGTACTTC.